A selection of T cell receptor beta chains follows, all from one sample in a study of shared clonotypes between healthy human individuals. Method: immunoSEQ multiplex PCR; TCRdb's copy keeps in-frame clones and lacks some. The sample has hundreds of thousands of clones; around 67% are singletons. The sequencing input was memory CD4+ T cells sorted from blood. The receptors derive from a woman aged 30 to 39 in good health. The CDR3 runs from the conserved cysteine through the conserved F or W. D genes are given only for firm matches. A clone size is listed for some rows: how often the clone was seen (once, few, many), or a class if it is expanded.

TRBD1 | . | TRBJ2-1 | TRBV7-8 | CASSLGPGTGDNEQFF | TGTGCCAGCAGCTTAGGGCCCGGGACAGGGGACAATGAGCAGTTCTTC
. | . | TRBJ2-2 | TRBV28 | CATKITNTGELFF | TGTGCCACCAAGATAACGAACACCGGGGAGCTGTTTTTT
. | . | TRBJ2-7 | TRBV7-2 | CASSSQGYEQYF | TGTGCCAGCAGCTCCCAGGGCTACGAGCAGTACTTC
. | . | TRBJ2-5 | TRBV19 | CASSIWGVQETQYF | TGTGCCAGTAGTATTTGGGGGGTACAGGAGACCCAGTACTTC
TRBD2 | once | TRBJ2-5 | TRBV9 | CASSAALSGIETQYF | TGTGCCAGCAGCGCGGCCCTTAGCGGGATTGAGACCCAGTACTTC
. | . | TRBJ2-2 | TRBV6-6 | CASSRGTGELFF | TGTGCCAGCTCGCGGGGAACCGGGGAGCTGTTTTTT
. | . | TRBJ1-3 | TRBV28 | CASSLSTGSSGNTIYF | TGTGCCAGCAGTTTATCTACCGGCAGCTCTGGAAACACCATATATTTT
. | . | TRBJ2-1 | TRBV7-9 | CASSLKQDSWTFYNEQFF | TGTGCCAGCAGCTTGAAACAGGACAGCTGGACCTTCTACAATGAGCAGTTCTTC
. | . | TRBJ2-7 | TRBV10-3 | CATKGSTYEQYF | TGTGCCACCAAGGGGTCCACCTACGAGCAGTACTTC
. | . | TRBJ2-6 | TRBV5-6 | CASSLRFPSSGANVLTF | TGTGCCAGCAGCTTGAGGTTTCCGAGCTCTGGGGCCAACGTCCTGACTTTC
. | . | TRBJ1-5 | TRBV28 | CASRSGLNQPQHF | TGTGCCAGCAGATCCGGACTGAATCAGCCCCAGCATTTT
TRBD1 | few | TRBJ2-7 | TRBV30 | CAWARPDRDDEQYF | TGTGCCTGGGCCCGCCCGGACAGGGATGACGAGCAGTACTTC
TRBD2 | . | TRBJ2-7 | TRBV11-2 | CASSLAGGPYEQYF | TGTGCCAGCAGCTTAGCGGGAGGGCCCTACGAGCAGTACTTC
. | . | TRBJ1-2 | TRBV6-1 | CASSEYRQNYGYTF | TGTGCCAGCAGTGAATACAGACAGAACTATGGCTACACCTTC
. | . | TRBJ2-1 | TRBV6-5 | CASSYGVGSNNEQFF | TGTGCCAGCAGTTACGGGGTCGGGTCGAACAATGAGCAGTTCTTC
TRBD1 | . | TRBJ1-2 | TRBV7-9 | CASSLDGGGRGYTF | TGTGCCAGCAGCTTAGATGGAGGGGGCAGGGGCTACACCTTC
. | . | TRBJ1-1 | TRBV6-4 | CASSDSSAGNTEAFF | TGTGCCAGCAGTGACTCGAGTGCGGGGAACACTGAAGCTTTCTTT
. | few | TRBJ1-3 | TRBV10-1 | CASSDSGNTIYF | TGCGCCAGCAGCGATTCTGGAAACACCATATATTTT
TRBD2 | . | TRBJ2-4 | TRBV6-5 | CASSVLAGKDIQYF | TGTGCCAGCAGCGTTCTAGCGGGAAAGGACATTCAGTACTTC
. | . | TRBJ1-1 | TRBV2 | CASSLNRLSEAFF | TGTGCCAGCAGTTTGAACAGGCTATCTGAAGCTTTCTTT
TRBD1 | . | TRBJ2-2 | TRBV27 | CASSGYRGNTGELFF | TGTGCCAGCAGTGGTTACAGGGGGAACACCGGGGAGCTGTTTTTT
. | . | TRBJ2-1 | TRBV6-6 | CASSLPSYNEQFF | TGTGCCAGCAGTCTCCCCTCCTACAATGAGCAGTTCTTC
TRBD2 | . | TRBJ2-7 | TRBV19 | CASSRTSGRYEQYF | TGTGCCAGTAGTCGGACTAGCGGGAGGTACGAGCAGTACTTC
. | . | TRBJ2-2 | TRBV7-8 | CASSPLVAMNTGELFF | TGTGCCAGCAGCCCCCTCGTGGCAATGAACACCGGGGAGCTGTTTTTT
TRBD1 | few | TRBJ2-3 | TRBV5-4 | CASSWDSSTDTQYF | TGTGCCAGCAGCTGGGACAGTAGCACAGATACGCAGTATTTT
. | . | TRBJ2-1 | TRBV15 | CATRGRSSYNEQFF | TGTGCCACTAGAGGGAGGAGCTCCTACAATGAGCAGTTCTTC
. | . | TRBJ1-2 | TRBV28 | CASRLKWLGYGYTF | TGTGCCAGCAGACTGAAGTGGCTGGGCTATGGCTACACCTTC
TRBD2 | . | TRBJ2-1 | TRBV10-1 | CASSESRLAGRWNNEQFF | TGCGCCAGCAGTGAGTCGAGGCTAGCGGGCCGATGGAACAATGAGCAGTTCTTC
TRBD2 | few | TRBJ2-1 | TRBV5-1 | CASSLRPTSGRRDEQFF | TGCGCCAGCAGCTTGAGACCGACTAGCGGGAGGAGGGATGAGCAGTTCTTC
. | . | TRBJ2-5 | TRBV2 | CASSEDGSETQYF | TGTGCCAGCAGTGAAGACGGGAGTGAGACCCAGTACTTC
TRBD2 | . | TRBJ2-1 | TRBV27 | CASSLWTSGRAFHEQFF | TGTGCCAGCAGTTTATGGACTAGCGGGAGGGCCTTCCATGAGCAGTTCTTC
TRBD1 | few | TRBJ1-2 | TRBV6-1 | CASSEVGGIGGYTF | TGTGCCAGCAGTGAAGTAGGGGGCATCGGAGGCTACACCTTC
. | . | TRBJ2-1 | TRBV6-1 | CASNSYNEQFF | TGTGCCAGCAATTCCTACAATGAGCAGTTCTTC
TRBD1 | . | TRBJ2-1 | TRBV7-9 | CASSPGTVNYNEQFF | TGTGCCAGCAGCCCGGGGACAGTAAACTACAATGAGCAGTTCTTC
TRBD1 | . | TRBJ1-5 | TRBV4-1 | CASSHSDRANNQPQHF | TGCGCCAGCAGCCACTCGGACAGGGCTAACAATCAGCCCCAGCATTTT
. | . | TRBJ2-7 | TRBV5-1 | CASSHGLYGEIYEQYF | TGCGCCAGCAGCCATGGCTTATATGGGGAGATTTACGAGCAGTACTTC
TRBD1 | . | TRBJ1-1 | TRBV18 | CASSLGTGGNTEAFF | TGTGCCAGCTCACTCGGGACAGGGGGGAACACTGAAGCTTTCTTT
TRBD2 | . | TRBJ2-7 | TRBV7-6 | CASSPTSGSYEQYF | TGTGCCAGCAGCCCGACTAGCGGGAGCTACGAGCAGTACTTC
. | . | TRBJ2-1 | TRBV5-1 | CASSLRPERERGYNEQFF | TGCGCCAGCAGCTTGCGACCGGAGCGGGAAAGGGGGTACAATGAGCAGTTCTTC
. | . | TRBJ1-4 | TRBV5-1 | CASSLDGPATNEKLFF | TGCGCCAGCAGCCTAGACGGGCCAGCAACTAATGAAAAACTGTTTTTT
. | . | TRBJ2-7 | TRBV19 | CASSNKGREQYF | TGTGCCAGTAGTAACAAAGGACGCGAGCAGTACTTC
. | . | TRBJ2-3 | TRBV19 | CASSPGTRVTDTQYF | TGTGCCAGTAGTCCCGGAACGCGAGTCACAGATACGCAGTATTTT
TRBD2 | . | TRBJ2-7 | TRBV11-2 | CASSHSSGTSAEVEQYF | TGTGCCAGCAGCCATTCTTCCGGGACTAGCGCCGAGGTTGAGCAGTACTTC
. | . | TRBJ2-1 | TRBV30 | CAWSPLWRGPTSSYNEQFF | TGTGCCTGGAGCCCCTTATGGAGGGGACCTACGAGCTCCTACAATGAGCAGTTCTTC